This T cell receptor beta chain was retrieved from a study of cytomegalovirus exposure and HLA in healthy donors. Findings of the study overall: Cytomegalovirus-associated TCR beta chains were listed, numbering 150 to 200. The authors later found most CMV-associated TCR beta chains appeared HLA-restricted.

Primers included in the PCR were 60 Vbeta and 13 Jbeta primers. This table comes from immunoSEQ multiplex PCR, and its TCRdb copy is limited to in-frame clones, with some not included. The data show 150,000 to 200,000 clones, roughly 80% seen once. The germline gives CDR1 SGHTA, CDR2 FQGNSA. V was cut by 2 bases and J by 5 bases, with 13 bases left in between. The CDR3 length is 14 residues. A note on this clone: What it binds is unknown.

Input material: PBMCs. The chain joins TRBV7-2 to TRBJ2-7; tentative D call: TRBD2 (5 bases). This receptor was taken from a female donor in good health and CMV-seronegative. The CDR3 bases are TGTGCCAGCAGCTTACTGGCTAGCCAGCACGAGCAGTACTTC. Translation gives CASSLLASQHEQYF. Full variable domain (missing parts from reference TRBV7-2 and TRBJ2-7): GAGVSQSPSNKVTEKGKDVELRCDPISGHTALYWYRQSLGQGLEFLIYFQGNSAPDKSGLPSDRFSAERTGGSVSTLTIQRTQQEDSAVYLCASSLLASQHEQYFGPGTRLTVT.